These T cell receptor beta chains were read from a single sample in a study of T cell responses to AZD1222 COVID-19 vaccine. Profiled with immunoSEQ multiplex PCR; TCRdb holds only in-frame clones, not every one. The sample lists about 130,000 clones; 88% were seen once. Here the sequenced sample was peripheral blood, taken on day 0 of AZD1222 vaccination. The source of these receptors is an adult in good health. CDR3s leave out the opening cysteine and the closing phenylalanine or tryptophan.

J | V | CDR3
TRBJ2-7 | TRBV5-4 | ASSSVAEAVYEQY
TRBJ1-1 | TRBV6-5 | ASTDGGRSTEAF
TRBJ1-1 | TRBV18 | ASSPGTGQEAF
TRBJ2-6 | TRBV2 | ASSGATGTGASGANVLT
TRBJ1-6 | TRBV7-2 | ASRSRAGEGNSPLH
TRBJ1-5 | TRBV30 | AWSVGARAGNQPQH
TRBJ2-6 | TRBV19 | ASSRNGAGANVLT
TRBJ1-1 | TRBV23-1 | ASSHDEYLDSPEAF
TRBJ1-6 | TRBV18 | ASSPRDSHSYNSPLH
TRBJ2-1 | TRBV30 | AWSVRNEQF
TRBJ2-7 | TRBV15 | ATSRGVMGATHEQY
TRBJ2-2 | TRBV28 | ASSLAGQDGPRELF
TRBJ1-3 | TRBV27 | ASSLTGQGGNTIY
TRBJ2-2 | TRBV6-6 | ASRTTGGVTGELF
TRBJ1-6 | TRBV7-9 | ASSLAFRQGGSPLH
TRBJ1-5 | TRBV9 | ASSAGKGQPQH
TRBJ1-1 | TRBV2 | ASSALGRNTEAF
TRBJ2-7 | TRBV5-6 | ASTRTVAGEQY
TRBJ2-3 | TRBV2 | ASVHRVATDTQY
TRBJ1-4 | TRBV28 | ASSPGKRGLF
TRBJ1-6 | TRBV30 | AWTGISSSPLH